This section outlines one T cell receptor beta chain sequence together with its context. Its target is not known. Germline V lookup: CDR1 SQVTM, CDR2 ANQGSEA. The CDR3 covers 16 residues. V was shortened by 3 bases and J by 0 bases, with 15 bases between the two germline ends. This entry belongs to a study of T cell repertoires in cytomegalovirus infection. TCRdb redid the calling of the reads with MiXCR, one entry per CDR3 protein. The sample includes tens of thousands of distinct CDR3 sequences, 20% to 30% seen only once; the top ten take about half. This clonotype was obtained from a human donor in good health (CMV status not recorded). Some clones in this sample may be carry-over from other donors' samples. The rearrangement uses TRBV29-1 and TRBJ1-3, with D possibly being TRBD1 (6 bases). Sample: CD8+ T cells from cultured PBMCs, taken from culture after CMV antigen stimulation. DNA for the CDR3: TGCAGCGTTGATGGATTAAGGGACACCTCTGGAAACACCATATATTTT. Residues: CSVDGLRDTSGNTIYF.